The 20 T cell receptor beta chains below come from one sample, sequenced in a study of lymphopenia after photon versus proton radiotherapy. Sequenced by immunoSEQ multiplex PCR; TCRdb stores in-frame clones only, minus some. The top ten clones hold about 4.7% of a sample with roughly 150,000 clones, approximately 90% of them seen once. Specimen: peripheral blood, collected from a patient treated with photon-based radiotherapy. Receptors originate from a man between 45 and 60 years old with gastric cancer.

The chain combines TRBV28 with TRBJ2-3; 11 nucleotides agree with TRBD2. The V and J ends lost 4 bases and 5 bases, in that order; junction bases with no gene match: 8. The CDR3 has 16 residues. From germline, CDR1 is MDHEN and CDR2 SYDVKM. This chain's CDR3 is CASSSPTSGTGDTQYF. Written as DNA, the CDR3 is TGTGCCAGCAGTTCCCCGACTAGCGGGACTGGAGATACGCAGTATTTT.

The chain couples TRBV5-1 to TRBJ2-1; 13 nucleotides agree with TRBD2. Trimming cost V 2 bases and J 3 bases; bases outside gene matches: 11. Germline V gene lookup returns CDR1 SGHRS and CDR2 YFSETQ. The CDR3 is made up of 19 amino acids. This chain's CDR3 is CASSFANGLAGVVYNEQFF. In nucleotides, the CDR3 is TGCGCCAGCAGCTTCGCAAACGGACTAGCGGGAGTGGTCTACAATGAGCAGTTCTTC.

The chain uses TRBV18 and TRBJ2-3; 8 positions agree with TRBD1. This CDR3 has 16 amino acids. With V trimmed by 0 bases and J by 5 bases, 7 bases remained unmatched. Germline CDR1 and CDR2: KGHSH and LQKENI. The CDR3 loop reads CASSPPEAGGLDTQYF. CDR3 nucleotide sequence: TGTGCCAGCTCACCACCGGAGGCAGGGGGCTTAGATACGCAGTATTTT.

The chain carries TRBV5-1 and TRBJ2-7; D gene uncertain. CDR1 SGHRS and CDR2 YFSETQ come from the germline V gene. V was cut by 1 base and J by 2 bases, with 4 bases left in between. The CDR3 has 12 residues. CDR3 sequence (DNA): TGCGCCAGCAGCTTGCAGCCCTACGAGCAGTACTTC. Its translation: CASSLQPYEQYF. The variable domain in full, completed from reference TRBV5-1 and TRBJ2-7, reads KAGVTQTPRYLIKTRGQQVTLSCSPISGHRSVSWYQQTPGQGLQFLFEYFSETQRNKGNFPGRFSGRQFSNSRSEMNVSTLELGDSALYLCASSLQPYEQYFGPGTRLTVT.

The chain employs TRBV29-1 and TRBJ2-7; D is perhaps TRBD2 (5 bases). This CDR3 comprises 12 residues. V shed 6 bases and J shed 2 bases, with 11 bases lying between them. CDR1 SQVTM and CDR2 ANQGSEA come from the germline V gene. DNA of the CDR3: TGCAGCGTGAGTGCGGGTCCCTACGAGCAGTACTTC. Amino acid sequence: CSVSAGPYEQYF.

The chain combines TRBV6-1 with TRBJ2-7, with 8 nucleotides matching TRBD1. Losses at the gene ends were 4 bases for V and 4 bases for J; bases not matched to a gene: 3. CDR1 MNHNS and CDR2 SASEGT come from the germline V gene. This CDR3 region has 13 residues. The CDR3, as DNA: TGTGCCAGCAGTGGGACAGGGTGGTACGAGCAGTACTTC. Translating it yields CASSGTGWYEQYF.

The gene calls are TRBV7-9 and TRBJ2-3; D possibly corresponds to TRBD1 (6 bases). V lost 3 bases and J 2 bases, leaving 12 bases between the germline ends. The CDR3 extends over 15 amino acids. The V gene's germline CDR1 is SEHNR and CDR2 FQNEAQ (reference sequence). The CDR3 DNA is TGTGCCAGCAGCTTGGTCGGGACATACACAGATACGCAGTATTTT. Amino acid sequence: CASSLVGTYTDTQYF.

The chain recombines TRBV2 with TRBJ2-5, with D perhaps TRBD1 (6 bases). The CDR3 is 14 amino acids. Trimming removed 5 bases at V and 2 bases at J, with 12 bases between. From germline, CDR1 is SNHLY and CDR2 FYNNEI. The CDR3 reads CASSFDRRQETQYF. Here the CDR3 DNA reads TGTGCCAGCAGTTTTGACAGGAGGCAAGAGACCCAGTACTTC.

The rearrangement joins TRBV9 to TRBJ1-2; a weak D match, TRBD1 (5 bases). The CDR3 has 13 residues. Trimming removed 4 bases at V and 3 bases at J, with 10 bases between. Germline CDR1 is SGDLS and CDR2 is YYNGEE. The CDR3 sequence is CASSPRRDYGYTF. CDR3 nucleotide sequence: TGTGCCAGCAGCCCCCGCAGGGACTATGGCTACACCTTC.

The chain uses TRBV29-1 and TRBJ2-3; TRBD2 aligns across 8 bases. Germline-derived CDR1 and CDR2 are SQVTM and ANQGSEA. The V and J ends lost 5 bases and 3 bases, in that order; junction bases with no gene match: 7. CDR3 length: 14 amino acids. The CDR3 spells CSVRSGRFTDTQYF. CDR3 bases: TGCAGCGTTAGAAGCGGGAGATTTACAGATACGCAGTATTTT.

V is TRBV6-1 and J is TRBJ1-4; tentatively, D is TRBD1 (5 bases). The CDR3 has 14 residues. V lost 4 bases and J lost 7, with 13 bases in between. Germline lookup yields CDR1 MNHNS and CDR2 SASEGT. CDR3 bases: TGTGCCAGCAGTGCGCCAGGGAGCAGTGAAAAACTGTTTTTT. This sequence encodes CASSAPGSSEKLFF.

V is TRBV28 and J is TRBJ1-1; D is perhaps TRBD1 (6 bases). This CDR3 contains 17 residues. Germline CDR1 and CDR2: MDHEN and SYDVKM. The germline V and J ends were trimmed by 6 bases and 3 bases, with 23 bases remaining between them. The CDR3 is CASSLGGQRSRYTEAFF. CDR3 DNA: TGTGCCAGCAGCCTAGGAGGACAGCGTTCGAGGTACACTGAAGCTTTCTTT.

This sequence joins TRBV6-5 and TRBJ2-5; 8 bases line up with TRBD2. CDR1 and CDR2 from the germline V gene are MNHEY and SVGAGI. Unmatched junction bases numbered 10, after V lost 6 bases and J lost 4 bases. The CDR3 extends over 15 amino acids. CDR3 nucleotides: TGTGCCAGCAGATCCGGCGGGGGGCGGGGAGAGACCCAGTACTTC. Amino acids: CASRSGGGRGETQYF.

The V call is TRBV27, the J call TRBJ2-7, with D perhaps matching TRBD1 (6 bases). V lost 6 bases, J lost 2 bases, and 14 bases lay in between. Germline CDR1 is MNHEY and CDR2 is SMNVEV (reference sequence). This CDR3 region has 14 residues. The CDR3 region is CASRKQGSTYEQYF. The CDR3 coding sequence is TGTGCCAGCAGGAAACAGGGTAGTACCTACGAGCAGTACTTC.

The V call is TRBV18, the J call TRBJ1-3; TRBD1 matches at 7 bases. Trimming at V came to 5 bases and at J to 0 bases, leaving 7 bases not matched to a gene. CDR3 length: 16 amino acids. Germline V CDR1 and CDR2: KGHSH, LQKENI. The CDR3 sequence is CASSASTGVSGNTIYF. DNA of the CDR3: TGTGCCAGCTCAGCTTCAACAGGGGTCTCTGGAAACACCATATATTTT.

The chain uses TRBV9 and TRBJ2-3; 8 positions match TRBD2. Looked up from germline, CDR1 is SGDLS and CDR2 is YYNGEE. The ends lost 5 bases at V and 1 base at J; junction bases unmatched: 9. CDR3 length equals 16 residues. The CDR3 nucleotides read TGTGCCAGCAGTGCCCGGGGGGGATACGGCACAGATACGCAGTATTTT. Translating gives CASSARGGYGTDTQYF. Complete variable domain (other parts from reference TRBV9 and TRBJ2-3): DSGVTQTPKHLITATGQRVTLRCSPRSGDLSVYWYQQSLDQGLQFLIQYYNGEERAKGNILERFSAQQFPDLHSELNLSSLELGDSALYFCASSARGGYGTDTQYFGPGTRLTVL.

The rearrangement links TRBV11-3 to TRBJ2-1; weak D call: TRBD1 (5 bases). The V end was cut by 1 base, the J end by 0 bases, with 10 bases between. The CDR3 spans 16 residues. Germline V gene data show CDR1 as SGHNT and CDR2 as YENEEA. The CDR3: CASSLAGPSSYNEQFF. The CDR3 nucleotides read TGTGCCAGCAGCTTAGCAGGGCCCAGCTCCTACAATGAGCAGTTCTTC. The full variable domain, with the rest looked up from reference TRBV11-3 and TRBJ2-1, is EAGVVQSPRYKIIEKKQPVAFWCNPISGHNTLYWYLQNLGQGPELLIRYENEEAVDDSQLPKDRFSAERLKGVDSTLKIQPAELGDSAVYLCASSLAGPSSYNEQFFGPGTRLTVL.

The genes are TRBV27 and TRBJ2-4; no firm D call. The V gene lost 6 bases and the J gene lost 0 bases, with 15 bases spanning the gap. Germline V lookup: CDR1 MNHEY, CDR2 SMNVEV (reference sequence). The CDR3 consists of 16 residues. CDR3 sequence: CASRLDPKLAKNIQYF. In DNA form, the CDR3 reads TGTGCCAGCAGGTTGGACCCAAAACTAGCCAAAAACATTCAGTACTTC.

This clone was detected only once. V usage is TRBV7-2 and J usage is TRBJ2-7, with 9 bases that match TRBD1. The CDR3 has 13 amino acids. Germline CDR1 SGHTA, CDR2 FQGNSA. V gave up 5 bases and J gave up 13 bases; unmatched junction bases: 12. CDR3 sequence (DNA): TGTGCCAGCAGCATAGAATGGGACAGGGAACGATACTTC. It encodes CASSIEWDRERYF.

This clone was seen only a few times. This chain uses TRBV6-6 with TRBJ1-1, with TRBD1 identical over 7 bases. The germline CDR1 and CDR2 sequences are MNHNY and SVGAGI (reference sequence). This CDR3 spans 14 amino acids. The ends lost 6 bases at V and 1 base at J; junction bases unmatched: 5. The CDR3 nucleotides are TGTGCCAGCAGAGACAGGGTGGGGAACACTGAAGCTTTCTTT. This encodes CASRDRVGNTEAFF.